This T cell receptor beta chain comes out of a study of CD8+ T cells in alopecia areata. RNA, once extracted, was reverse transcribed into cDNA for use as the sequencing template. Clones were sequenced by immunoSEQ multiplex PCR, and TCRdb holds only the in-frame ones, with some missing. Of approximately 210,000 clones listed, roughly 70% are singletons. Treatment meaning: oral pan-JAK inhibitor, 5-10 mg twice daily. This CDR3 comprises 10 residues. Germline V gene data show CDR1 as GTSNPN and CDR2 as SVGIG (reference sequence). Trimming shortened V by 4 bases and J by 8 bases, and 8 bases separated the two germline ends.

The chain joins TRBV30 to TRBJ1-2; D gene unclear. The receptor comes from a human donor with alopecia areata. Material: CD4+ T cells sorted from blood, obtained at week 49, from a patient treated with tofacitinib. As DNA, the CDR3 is TGTGCCTGGATAGGCGTAGGCTACACCTTC. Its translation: CAWIGVGYTF.